The rows below give T cell receptor beta chains drawn from one sample of a study of CD8 T cells in Susac syndrome. TCRdb processed the immunoSEQ multiplex PCR reads anew with MiXCR; each CDR3 protein has one entry. The sample shows about 71,000 distinct CDR3 sequences, nearly 96% of them seen only once. Sequences were obtained from CD4+ T cells from PBMCs. Receptor source: a human donor with multiple sclerosis. The CDR3 runs from the conserved cysteine through the conserved F or W. D genes are given only for firm matches. Rows may omit the clone size; those that give it use once, few, many or a size class.

clone_size j_call v_call cdr3_length d_call cdr3_aa cdr3_nt
- TRBJ1-6 TRBV5-1 14 - CASNSGKYGSPLHF TGCGCCAGCAACTCGGGAAAGTATGGTTCACCCCTCCACTTT
- TRBJ1-1 TRBV11-3 12 - CASSPGAPEAFF TGTGCCAGCAGCCCAGGGGCCCCTGAAGCTTTCTTT
- TRBJ1-2 TRBV5-1 13 - CASSSGSYYGYTF TGCGCCAGCAGCTCTGGTTCCTACTATGGCTACACCTTC
- TRBJ1-1 TRBV30 13 - CAWTDRMNTEAFF TGTGCCTGGACCGACAGGATGAACACTGAAGCTTTCTTT
- TRBJ2-3 TRBV6-5 15 TRBD2 CASRPTWTSADTQYF TGTGCCAGCAGACCGACCTGGACTAGCGCAGATACGCAGTATTTT
- TRBJ2-7 TRBV3-1 14 - CASSLPGRAHEQYF TGTGCCAGCAGCCTTCCGGGCAGGGCCCACGAGCAGTACTTC
- TRBJ1-3 TRBV28 12 - CASSTTGNTIYF TGTGCCAGCAGTACCACTGGAAACACCATATATTTT
- TRBJ2-2 TRBV7-2 16 - CASSLPGSFNTGELFF TGTGCCAGCAGCTTACCGGGAAGCTTCAACACCGGGGAGCTGTTTTTT
- TRBJ2-3 TRBV3-1 16 TRBD2 CASSLRTSGGERAQYF TGTGCCAGCAGCCTACGGACTAGCGGGGGGGAACGCGCGCAGTATTTT
- TRBJ2-3 TRBV5-4 17 - CASSHSKAVLLTDTQYF TGTGCCAGCAGCCACTCGAAGGCTGTGCTCCTCACAGATACGCAGTATTTT
- TRBJ1-2 TRBV6-5 16 - CASSYSGTAPNYGYTF TGTGCCAGCAGTTATTCCGGGACGGCCCCTAACTATGGCTACACCTTC
- TRBJ2-2 TRBV7-9 15 - CASSLGDSNTGELFF TGTGCCAGCAGCCTAGGGGATTCGAACACCGGGGAGCTGTTTTTT
- TRBJ2-2 TRBV2 15 TRBD2 CAFSLTGLATGELFF TGTGCCTTTTCTCTGACGGGACTAGCAACCGGGGAGCTGTTTTTT
- TRBJ1-2 TRBV19 16 TRBD1 CASSIPTGTGGYGYTF TGTGCCAGTAGTATCCCCACCGGGACAGGGGGCTATGGCTACACCTTC
- TRBJ1-1 TRBV5-1 14 TRBD1 CASSSDRGGTEAFF TGCGCCAGCAGCAGTGACAGGGGCGGGACTGAAGCTTTCTTT
- TRBJ2-3 TRBV2 17 TRBD2 CASSSQGTSGGTDTQYF TGTGCCAGCAGTTCCCAAGGGACTAGCGGGGGGACAGATACGCAGTATTTT
once TRBJ2-2 TRBV5-1 15 TRBD2 CASRLARGSPGELFF TGCGCCAGCAGACTAGCGCGGGGGTCCCCCGGGGAGCTGTTTTTT
- TRBJ2-2 TRBV7-8 14 - CASSSQANTGELFF TGTGCCAGCAGCTCACAGGCGAACACCGGGGAGCTGTTTTTT
- TRBJ2-1 TRBV5-1 16 TRBD2 CASSLASGTSYNEQFF TGCGCCAGCAGCTTGGCTAGCGGTACGTCCTACAATGAGCAGTTCTTC
- TRBJ2-1 TRBV28 12 - CASRPSLGEQFF TGTGCCAGCAGACCGTCTCTCGGTGAGCAGTTCTTC
- TRBJ2-5 TRBV28 12 - CASSLVQETQYF TGTGCCAGCAGTTTAGTGCAAGAGACCCAGTACTTC
- TRBJ2-7 TRBV30 12 - CAWSVRGFEQYF TGTGCCTGGAGTGTACGCGGGTTCGAGCAGTACTTC
once TRBJ2-3 TRBV11-3 14 - CASSLDPGGDTQYF TGTGCCAGCAGCTTAGATCCCGGCGGGGATACGCAGTATTTT
- TRBJ2-7 TRBV13 17 TRBD1 CASSQTSRDRTRNEQYF TGTGCCAGCAGCCAAACGTCCCGGGACAGGACCCGGAACGAGCAGTACTTC
- TRBJ2-1 TRBV11-2 14 - CASSLEQGGFVQFF TGTGCCAGCAGCTTAGAGCAGGGGGGTTTCGTGCAGTTCTTC
once TRBJ2-6 TRBV29-1 13 - CSVSGPGANVLTF TGCAGCGTTTCCGGGCCTGGGGCCAACGTCCTGACTTTC
- TRBJ2-3 TRBV20-1 13 - CSALKDSTYTQYF TGCAGTGCTCTAAAGGACAGCACATATACGCAGTATTTT
- TRBJ1-2 TRBV3-1 12 - CASSSSLLGYTF TGTGCCAGCAGCTCCTCCCTCCTTGGCTACACCTTC
- TRBJ2-1 TRBV3-1 15 - CASSQTGSSYNEQFF TGTGCCAGCAGCCAAACGGGGAGCTCCTACAATGAGCAGTTCTTC
once TRBJ2-3 TRBV5-6 16 - CASSPTGRGRTDTQYF TGTGCCAGCAGCCCGACCGGCCGGGGCCGCACAGATACGCAGTATTTT
- TRBJ2-5 TRBV20-1 12 TRBD2 CSAVAGMGTQYF TGCAGTGCAGTAGCGGGGATGGGGACCCAGTACTTC
- TRBJ2-1 TRBV7-2 15 TRBD2 CASSSLAGARGEQFF TGTGCCAGCAGCTCTCTAGCGGGGGCCAGGGGTGAGCAGTTCTTC
- TRBJ2-1 TRBV7-9 12 - CASSLLQHPQFF TGTGCCAGCAGCTTGTTGCAGCATCCGCAGTTCTTC
- TRBJ2-3 TRBV29-1 13 TRBD2 CSVLTGGTDTQYF TGCAGCGTTTTAACGGGGGGGACAGATACGCAGTATTTT
- TRBJ2-3 TRBV29-1 15 TRBD2 CSVGDRLAGLNTQYF TGCAGCGTTGGGGACCGACTAGCGGGGTTGAATACGCAGTATTTT
- TRBJ2-7 TRBV12-3/TRBV12-4 13 TRBD1 CASSDQGAGEQYF TGTGCCAGCAGTGACCAGGGGGCTGGTGAGCAGTACTTC
- TRBJ2-7 TRBV4-1 15 - CASSQGLIERNGQYF TGCGCCAGCAGCCAAGGACTTATTGAGAGGAACGGGCAGTACTTC
- TRBJ2-7 TRBV20-1 15 TRBD1 CSAYPGQRDFSEQYF TGCAGTGCTTACCCGGGACAGCGCGACTTCTCCGAGCAGTACTTC
- TRBJ1-1 TRBV24-1 12 - CATSGSTGQAFF TGTGCCACCAGTGGCAGCACAGGTCAAGCTTTCTTT
- TRBJ1-1 TRBV7-8 14 TRBD1 CASSSQGARSEAFF TGTGCCAGCAGCTCACAGGGGGCTAGGTCTGAAGCTTTCTTT
once TRBJ2-7 TRBV7-2 15 TRBD1 CASSLVWQGESEQYF TGTGCCAGCAGCTTAGTGTGGCAGGGGGAGAGCGAGCAGTACTTC
- TRBJ1-1 TRBV2 21 TRBD1 CASSEDGTGGDVYRGNTEAFF TGTGCCAGCAGTGAGGATGGGACAGGGGGAGACGTTTATCGTGGGAACACTGAAGCTTTCTTT
- TRBJ2-5 TRBV29-1 15 TRBD1 CSGPGQRNSQETQYF TGCAGCGGCCCGGGACAGAGGAACTCCCAAGAGACCCAGTACTTC
- TRBJ1-1 TRBV29-1 13 - CSATGTMNTEAFF TGCAGCGCAACCGGGACCATGAACACTGAAGCTTTCTTT
once TRBJ1-1 TRBV29-1 14 TRBD1 CSVAGTGGNTEAFF TGCAGCGTTGCCGGGACAGGGGGCAACACTGAAGCTTTCTTT
- TRBJ2-5 TRBV12-3/TRBV12-4 14 TRBD1 CASSFLQGAETQYF TGTGCCAGCAGTTTTCTGCAGGGGGCTGAGACCCAGTACTTC
- TRBJ1-1 TRBV29-1 14 - CSVVGATLYTEAFF TGCAGCGTTGTAGGGGCGACACTCTACACTGAAGCTTTCTTT
- TRBJ2-7 TRBV27 15 - CASSSPGRLRGEQYF TGTGCCAGCAGTTCCCCCGGACGGCTCCGGGGTGAGCAGTACTTC
- TRBJ2-1 TRBV29-1 11 - CSVERVNEQFF TGCAGCGTTGAACGGGTCAATGAGCAGTTCTTC
once TRBJ1-1 TRBV6-2/TRBV6-3 14 - CASSWRTVNTEAFF TGTGCCAGCAGTTGGCGGACAGTGAACACTGAAGCTTTCTTT
once TRBJ2-3 TRBV7-2 14 - CASSPAASTDTQYF TGTGCCAGCAGCCCAGCGGCTAGCACAGATACGCAGTATTTT
few TRBJ1-5 TRBV2 14 - CASSPQGSNQPQHF TGTGCCAGCAGTCCCCAGGGAAGCAATCAGCCCCAGCATTTT
- TRBJ2-7 TRBV6-2/TRBV6-3 15 TRBD2 CASTQRGAYYYEQYF TGTGCCAGCACCCAGCGGGGGGCCTACTACTACGAGCAGTACTTC
- TRBJ2-1 TRBV30 12 TRBD1 CAWIARDREQFF TGTGCCTGGATAGCCCGGGACAGAGAGCAGTTCTTC
- TRBJ2-1 TRBV7-2 14 - CASSRDGVGNEQFF TGTGCCAGCAGCCGGGACGGGGTAGGCAATGAGCAGTTCTTC